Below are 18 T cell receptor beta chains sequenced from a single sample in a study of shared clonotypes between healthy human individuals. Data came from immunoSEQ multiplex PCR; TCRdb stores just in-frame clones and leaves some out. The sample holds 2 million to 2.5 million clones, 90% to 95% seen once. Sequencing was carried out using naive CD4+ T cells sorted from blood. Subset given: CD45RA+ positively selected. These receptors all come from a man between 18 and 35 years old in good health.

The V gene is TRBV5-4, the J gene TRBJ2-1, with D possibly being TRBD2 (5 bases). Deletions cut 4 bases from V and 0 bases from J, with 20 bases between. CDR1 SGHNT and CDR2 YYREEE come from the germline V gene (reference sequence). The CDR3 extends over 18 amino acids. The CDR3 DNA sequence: TGTGCCAGCAGCACCCCCCTCCCTAGCCGGGACTCCTACAATGAGCAGTTCTTC. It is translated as CASSTPLPSRDSYNEQFF.

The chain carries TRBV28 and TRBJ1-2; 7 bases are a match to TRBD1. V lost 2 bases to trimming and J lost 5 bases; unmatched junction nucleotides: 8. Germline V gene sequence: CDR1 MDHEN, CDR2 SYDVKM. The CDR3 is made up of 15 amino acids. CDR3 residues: CASSLDDREGYGYTF. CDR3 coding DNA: TGTGCCAGCAGTTTAGACGACAGGGAAGGGTATGGCTACACCTTC.

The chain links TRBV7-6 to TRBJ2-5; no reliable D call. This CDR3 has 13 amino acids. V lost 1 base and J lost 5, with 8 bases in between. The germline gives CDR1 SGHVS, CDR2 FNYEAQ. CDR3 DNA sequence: TGTGCCAGCAGCTTAGTGGTAGGGGAGACCCAGTACTTC. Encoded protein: CASSLVVGETQYF.

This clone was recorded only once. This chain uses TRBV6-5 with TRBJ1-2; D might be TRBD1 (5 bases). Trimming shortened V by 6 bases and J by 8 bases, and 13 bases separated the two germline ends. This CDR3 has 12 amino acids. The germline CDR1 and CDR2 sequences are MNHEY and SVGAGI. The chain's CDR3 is CASSGTAEGYTF. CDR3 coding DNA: TGTGCCAGCAGCGGGACCGCGGAAGGCTACACCTTC.

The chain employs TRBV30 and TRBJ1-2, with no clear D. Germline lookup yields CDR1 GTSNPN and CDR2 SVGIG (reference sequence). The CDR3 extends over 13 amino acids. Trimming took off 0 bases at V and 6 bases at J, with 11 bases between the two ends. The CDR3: CAWSVNGFDGYTF. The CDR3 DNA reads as TGTGCCTGGAGTGTAAACGGGTTTGATGGCTACACCTTC.

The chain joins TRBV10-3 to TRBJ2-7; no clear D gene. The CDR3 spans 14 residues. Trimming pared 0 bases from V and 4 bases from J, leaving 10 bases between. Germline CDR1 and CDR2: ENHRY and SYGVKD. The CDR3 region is CAISESGLEYEQYF. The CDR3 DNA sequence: TGTGCCATCAGTGAGTCAGGGCTTGAGTACGAGCAGTACTTC.

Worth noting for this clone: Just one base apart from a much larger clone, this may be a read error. The CDR3 sequence: CASSRLAGTGSYEQYF. The CDR3 DNA reads TGCGCCAGCAGCCGGCTCGCCGGGACAGGATCCTACGAGCAGTACTTC. The genes are TRBV5-1 and TRBJ2-7; TRBD1 aligns across 8 bases. The CDR3 loop spans 16 amino acids. V lost 4 bases, J lost 1 base, and 10 bases stayed unmatched. CDR1 is SGHRS, CDR2 YFSETQ, per germline.

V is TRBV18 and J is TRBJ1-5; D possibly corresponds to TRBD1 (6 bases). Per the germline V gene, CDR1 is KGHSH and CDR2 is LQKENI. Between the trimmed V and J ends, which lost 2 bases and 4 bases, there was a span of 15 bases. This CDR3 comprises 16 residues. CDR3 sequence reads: CASSPNQGGGNQPQHF. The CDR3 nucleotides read TGTGCCAGCTCACCAAATCAGGGAGGGGGGAATCAGCCCCAGCATTTT.

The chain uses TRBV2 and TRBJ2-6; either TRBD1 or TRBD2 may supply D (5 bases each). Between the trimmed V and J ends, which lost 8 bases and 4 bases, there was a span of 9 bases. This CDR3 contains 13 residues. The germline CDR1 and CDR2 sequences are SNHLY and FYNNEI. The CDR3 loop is CASEGFGANVLTF. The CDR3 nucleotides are TGTGCCAGCGAGGGGTTCGGGGCCAACGTCCTGACTTTC.

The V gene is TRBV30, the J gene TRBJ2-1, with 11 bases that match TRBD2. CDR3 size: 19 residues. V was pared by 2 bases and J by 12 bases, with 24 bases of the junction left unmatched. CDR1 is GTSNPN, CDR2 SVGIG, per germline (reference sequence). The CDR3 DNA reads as TGTGCCTGGAGTCGGAAAGATATAGCGGGAGGGCCACCCAAGGGGGGGCAGTTCTTC. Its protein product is CAWSRKDIAGGPPKGGQFF.

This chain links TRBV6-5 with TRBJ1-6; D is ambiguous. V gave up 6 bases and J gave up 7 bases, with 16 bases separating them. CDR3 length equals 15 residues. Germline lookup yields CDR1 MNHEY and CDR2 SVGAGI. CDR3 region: CASRVVKNVNSPLHF. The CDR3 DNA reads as TGTGCCAGCAGGGTGGTGAAGAATGTCAATTCACCCCTCCACTTT.

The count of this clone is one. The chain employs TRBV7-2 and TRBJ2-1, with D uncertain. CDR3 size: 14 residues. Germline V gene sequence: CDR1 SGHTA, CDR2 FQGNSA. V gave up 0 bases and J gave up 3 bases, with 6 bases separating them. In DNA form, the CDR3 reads TGTGCCAGCAGCTTAGCGGCGGACTACAATGAGCAGTTCTTC. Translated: CASSLAADYNEQFF.

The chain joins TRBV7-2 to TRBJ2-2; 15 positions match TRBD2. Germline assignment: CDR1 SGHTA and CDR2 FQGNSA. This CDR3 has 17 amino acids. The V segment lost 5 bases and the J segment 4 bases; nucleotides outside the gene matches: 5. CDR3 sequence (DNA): TGTGCCAGCAGCCCAGGACTAGCGGGGGGGCCCACCGGGGAGCTGTTTTTT. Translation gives CASSPGLAGGPTGELFF.

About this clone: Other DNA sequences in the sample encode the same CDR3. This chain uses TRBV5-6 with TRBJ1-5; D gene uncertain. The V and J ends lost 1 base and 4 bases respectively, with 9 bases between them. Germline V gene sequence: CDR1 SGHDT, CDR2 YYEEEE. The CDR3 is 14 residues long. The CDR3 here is CASSLRGGNQPQHF. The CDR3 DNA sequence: TGTGCCAGCAGCTTGCGGGGAGGTAATCAGCCCCAGCATTTT. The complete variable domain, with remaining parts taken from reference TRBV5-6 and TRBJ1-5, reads DAGVTQSPTHLIKTRGQQVTLRCSPKSGHDTVSWYQQALGQGPQFIFQYYEEEERQRGNFPDRFSGHQFPNYSSELNVNALLLGDSALYLCASSLRGGNQPQHFGDGTRLSIL.

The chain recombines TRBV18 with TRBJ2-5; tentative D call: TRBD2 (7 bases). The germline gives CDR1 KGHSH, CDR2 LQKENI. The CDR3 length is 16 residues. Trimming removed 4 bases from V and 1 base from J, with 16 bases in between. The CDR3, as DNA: TGTGCCAGCTCACGCGGCGGGGGCGCCCCCCAAGAGACCCAGTACTTC. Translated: CASSRGGGAPQETQYF.

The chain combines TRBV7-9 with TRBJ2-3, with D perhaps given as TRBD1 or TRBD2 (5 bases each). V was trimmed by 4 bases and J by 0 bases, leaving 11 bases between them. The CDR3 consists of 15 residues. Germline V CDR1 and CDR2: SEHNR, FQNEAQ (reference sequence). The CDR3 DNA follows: TGTGCCAGCAGCTCCGACCGGGACAGCACAGATACGCAGTATTTT. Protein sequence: CASSSDRDSTDTQYF.

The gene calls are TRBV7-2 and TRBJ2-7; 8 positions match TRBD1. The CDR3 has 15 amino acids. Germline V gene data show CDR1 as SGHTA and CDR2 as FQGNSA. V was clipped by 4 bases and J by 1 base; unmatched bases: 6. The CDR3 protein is CASSSKRTGSYEQYF. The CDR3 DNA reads TGTGCCAGCAGCTCCAAACGGACAGGGTCCTACGAGCAGTACTTC.

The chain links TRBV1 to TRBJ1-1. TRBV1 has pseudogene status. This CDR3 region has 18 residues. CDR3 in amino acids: CTSSQEPTRPTMCWEAFF. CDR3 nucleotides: TGCACCAGCAGCCAAGAGCCAACTCGGCCCACCATGTGCTGGGAAGCTTTCTTT.